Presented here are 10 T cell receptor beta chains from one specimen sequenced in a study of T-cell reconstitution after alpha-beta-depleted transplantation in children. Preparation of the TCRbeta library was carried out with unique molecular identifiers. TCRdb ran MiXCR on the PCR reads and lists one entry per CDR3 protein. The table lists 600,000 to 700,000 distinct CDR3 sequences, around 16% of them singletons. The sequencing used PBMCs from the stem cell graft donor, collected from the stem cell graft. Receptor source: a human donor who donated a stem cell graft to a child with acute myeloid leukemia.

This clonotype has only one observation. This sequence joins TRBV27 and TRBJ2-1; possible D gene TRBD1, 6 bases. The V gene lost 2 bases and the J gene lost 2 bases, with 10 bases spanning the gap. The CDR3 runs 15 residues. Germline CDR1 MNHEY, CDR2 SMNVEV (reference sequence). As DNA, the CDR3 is TGTGCCAGCAGTTTAATAGGGGGAACCTACAATGAGCAGTTCTTC. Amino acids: CASSLIGGTYNEQFF.

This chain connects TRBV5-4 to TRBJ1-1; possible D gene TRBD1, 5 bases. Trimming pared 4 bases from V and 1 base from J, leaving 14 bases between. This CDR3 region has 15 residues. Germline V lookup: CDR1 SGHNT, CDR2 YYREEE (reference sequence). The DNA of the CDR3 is TGTGCCAGCAGCCCGCCGGCAGGGCAGAACACTGAAGCTTTCTTT. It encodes CASSPPAGQNTEAFF.

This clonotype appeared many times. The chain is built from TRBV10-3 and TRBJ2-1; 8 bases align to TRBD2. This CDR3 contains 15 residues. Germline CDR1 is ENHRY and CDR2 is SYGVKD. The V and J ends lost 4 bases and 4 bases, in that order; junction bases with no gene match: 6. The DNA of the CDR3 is TGTGCCATCAGTGTCGGGGGGGGGACTTACAATGAGCAGTTCTTC. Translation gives CAISVGGGTYNEQFF.

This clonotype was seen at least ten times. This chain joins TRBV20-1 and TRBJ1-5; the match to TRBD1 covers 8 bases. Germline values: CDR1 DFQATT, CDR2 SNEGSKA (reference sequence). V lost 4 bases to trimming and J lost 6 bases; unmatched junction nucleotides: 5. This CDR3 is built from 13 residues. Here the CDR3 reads CSAKDRAGQPQHF. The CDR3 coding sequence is TGCAGTGCTAAGGACAGGGCTGGTCAGCCCCAGCATTTT.

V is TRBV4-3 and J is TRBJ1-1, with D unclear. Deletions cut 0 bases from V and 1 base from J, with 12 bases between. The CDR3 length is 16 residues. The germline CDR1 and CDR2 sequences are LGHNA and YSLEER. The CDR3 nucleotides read TGCGCCAGCAGCCAAGATTTGAGGAGACCGAACACTGAAGCTTTCTTT. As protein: CASSQDLRRPNTEAFF.

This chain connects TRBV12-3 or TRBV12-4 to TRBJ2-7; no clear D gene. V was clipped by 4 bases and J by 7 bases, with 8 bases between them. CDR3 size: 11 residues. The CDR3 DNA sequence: TGTGCCAGCAGTTACGAACAGGAGCAGTACTTC. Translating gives CASSYEQEQYF.

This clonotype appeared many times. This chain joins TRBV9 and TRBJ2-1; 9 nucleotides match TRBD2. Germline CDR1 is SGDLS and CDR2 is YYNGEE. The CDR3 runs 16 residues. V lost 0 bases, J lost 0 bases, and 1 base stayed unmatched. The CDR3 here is CASSVVAGASYNEQFF. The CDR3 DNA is TGTGCCAGCAGCGTAGTAGCGGGGGCCTCCTACAATGAGCAGTTCTTC.

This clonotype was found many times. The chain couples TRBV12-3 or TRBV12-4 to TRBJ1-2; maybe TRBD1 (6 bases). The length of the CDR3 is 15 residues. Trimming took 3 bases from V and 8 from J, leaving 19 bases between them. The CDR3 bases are TGTGCCAGCAGTTTTCGGGAGACAGGAGGTGAGGGCTACACCTTC. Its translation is CASSFRETGGEGYTF.

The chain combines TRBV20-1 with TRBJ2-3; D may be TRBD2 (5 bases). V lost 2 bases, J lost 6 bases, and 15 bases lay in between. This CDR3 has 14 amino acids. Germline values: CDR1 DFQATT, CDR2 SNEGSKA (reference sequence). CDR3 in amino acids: CSARRQTDSDTQYF. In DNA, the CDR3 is TGCAGTGCTAGACGGCAGACGGACTCGGATACGCAGTATTTT.

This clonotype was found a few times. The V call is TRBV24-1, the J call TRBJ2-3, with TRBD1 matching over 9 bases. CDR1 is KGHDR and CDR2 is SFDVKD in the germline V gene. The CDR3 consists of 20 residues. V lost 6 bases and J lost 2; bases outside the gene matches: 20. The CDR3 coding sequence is TGTGCCACCAGTCATCTACCGGGACAGGGAGCGGGTGGTTCCACAGATACGCAGTATTTT. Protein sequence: CATSHLPGQGAGGSTDTQYF.